This T cell receptor beta chain was retrieved from a study of T cell responses to AZD1222 COVID-19 vaccine. On this clone: Its antigen is not known.

The method was immunoSEQ multiplex PCR; TCRdb's version includes in-frame clones alone and lacks a portion of them. The sample has some 180,000 clones; 85% to 95% are singletons. The study's findings and limits: The donors showed a predominance of white British ancestry and of females, with possible underestimation of clonal diversity. Baseline seropositivity occurred in only a handful of AZD1222 recipients. Vaccine-associated CD4 TCRs spanned spike, dominant at 160-218 and 743-854.

The V gene's germline CDR1 is SNHLY and CDR2 FYNNEI. This CDR3 spans 18 amino acids. V trimming: 5 bases; J trimming: 1 base; junction bases outside the gene matches: 11. The sample consisted of peripheral blood, taken 28 days after the second dose of the MenACWY control vaccine. The origin of this receptor is an adult who received the MenACWY meningococcal vaccine as a control. V and J are TRBV2 and TRBJ2-7; 13 bases map to TRBD2. CDR3 in DNA: TGTGCCAGCAGTACCCCGGAAGGACTAGCGGGAGTTTCCTACGAGCAGTACTTC. Translation: CASSTPEGLAGVSYEQYF.